The 10 T cell receptor beta chains below all came from one sample that was sequenced in a study of identical twins (dated by TCRdb to about 2016). The library relied on 5' RACE. Sequencing was carried out with an Illumina HiSeq 2000. The public reads were quality trimmed at Q25 with fastp and then assembled into clones with MiXCR by TCRdb, keeping productive beta chains. Rows are unified per CDR3 protein, each entry keeping the most common DNA and genes. This sample is represented by 410,000 or so distinct CDR3 sequences; around 18% of them were singletons. Roughly an eighth of the sample belongs to the ten largest clones. The sequencing input was naive T cells sorted from blood. Taken with the paper, the label for cell subset or site translates to: cells isolated with a human naive T-cell isolation kit. The source is a man aged 50 to 59 in good health.

The genes are TRBV12-3 or TRBV12-4 and TRBJ1-5; TRBD1 matches 10 bases. The length of the CDR3 is 15 residues. Trimming took 5 bases from V and 2 from J; bases not matched to a gene: 3. The CDR3 DNA reads as TGTGCCAGCAGTAGACAGGGGGCCGGCAATCAGCCCCAGCATTTT. Its translation is CASSRQGAGNQPQHF.

The chain couples TRBV9 to TRBJ2-1; D ambiguous. The CDR3 sequence is 12 residues long. V lost 5 bases and J lost 10, with 13 bases in between. The V gene's germline CDR1 is SGDLS and CDR2 YYNGEE. The CDR3 DNA sequence: TGTGCCAGCAGTCCCCTAGTTGGGGAGCAGTTCTTC. Translated, it gives CASSPLVGEQFF.

This clonotype was recorded many times. V is TRBV10-3 and J is TRBJ2-7, with 7 bases matching TRBD2. Germline values: CDR1 ENHRY, CDR2 SYGVKD. CDR3 length: 15 residues. V lost 0 bases, J lost 6 bases, and 8 bases stayed unmatched. CDR3 nucleotide sequence: TGTGCCATCAGTGAGTCCCCCGCGGGAGAAGGCGAGCAGTACTTC. This codes for CAISESPAGEGEQYF.

This clonotype appeared a few times. The chain couples TRBV4-2 to TRBJ2-3, with 8 positions matching TRBD2. Germline CDR1 LGHNA, CDR2 YNFKEQ. With 1 base clipped from V and 1 base from J, the junction kept 4 bases outside the gene matches. CDR3 length equals 16 residues. CDR3 DNA: TGTGCCAGCAGCCAAGTCGGGAGGGCCGGCACAGATACGCAGTATTTT. This translates into CASSQVGRAGTDTQYF.

This clonotype was seen ten or more times. The chain is built from TRBV29-1 and TRBJ2-7; D may correspond to TRBD1 or TRBD2 (5 bases each). This CDR3 contains 12 residues. Trimming took off 5 bases at V and 6 bases at J, with 14 bases between the two ends. Germline lookup yields CDR1 SQVTM and CDR2 ANQGSEA. Written as DNA, the CDR3 is TGCAGCGTTCCCAAAGGGACCGCCGAGCAGTACTTC. Translating it yields CSVPKGTAEQYF.

This clonotype has a single count. The V and J genes are TRBV3-1 and TRBJ2-5; TRBD2 agrees at 14 bases. The germline V gene encodes CDR1 LGHDT and CDR2 YNNKEL (reference sequence). CDR3 length equals 17 residues. V shed 5 bases and J 0 bases; nucleotides not matched to a gene: 5. In nucleotides, the CDR3 is TGTGCCAGCAGCTCCCGGACTAGCGGGGGGAACCAAGAGACCCAGTACTTC. Amino acid sequence: CASSSRTSGGNQETQYF.

This rearrangement joins TRBV6-2 or TRBV6-3 to TRBJ2-1; D is unresolved. Deletions cut 5 bases from V and 7 bases from J, with 12 bases between. Germline V gene lookup returns CDR1 MNHEY and CDR2 SVGEGT. The CDR3 runs 13 residues. The CDR3 sequence is CASSRTHSNEQFF. CDR3 nucleotide sequence: TGTGCCAGCAGTCGAACCCACTCGAATGAGCAGTTCTTC.

The V call is TRBV11-2, the J call TRBJ2-7; D not certain. Trimming removed 4 bases from V and 6 bases from J, with 7 bases in between. Per germline, CDR1 SGHAT and CDR2 FQNNGV. This CDR3 spans 11 amino acids. The CDR3 DNA reads TGTGCCAGCAGCTCCTACTCCGAGCAGTACTTC. It codes for CASSSYSEQYF. The full variable domain, rest sourced from reference TRBV11-2 and TRBJ2-7, is EAGVAQSPRYKIIEKRQSVAFWCNPISGHATLYWYQQILGQGPKLLIQFQNNGVVDDSQLPKDRFSAERLKGVDSTLKIQPAKLEDSAVYLCASSSYSEQYFGPGTRLTVT.

The chain carries TRBV20-1 and TRBJ2-1; D is undetermined. V was shortened by 0 bases and J by 7 bases, with 13 bases between the two germline ends. This CDR3 region has 14 residues. Germline CDR1 and CDR2: DFQATT and SNEGSKA (reference sequence). CDR3 sequence (DNA): TGCAGTGCTAGAGATCTGGTTCGACTTAATGAGCAGTTCTTC. This sequence encodes CSARDLVRLNEQFF.

Ten or more counts support this clonotype. The chain joins TRBV9 to TRBJ1-1, with TRBD1 matching over 9 bases. Germline trimming cut 0 bases from V and 3 bases from J; bases unmatched to any gene: 6. This CDR3 spans 16 amino acids. The germline gives CDR1 SGDLS, CDR2 YYNGEE. The CDR3 sequence is CASSVGGDRVYTEAFF. The DNA for the CDR3 is TGTGCCAGCAGCGTAGGGGGGGACAGGGTTTACACTGAAGCTTTCTTT.